What follows are 13 T cell receptor beta chains derived from one specimen sequenced in a study of cytomegalovirus exposure and HLA in healthy donors. Here immunoSEQ multiplex PCR was the method, and the copy in TCRdb shows in-frame clones only, minus some. The sample has roughly 130,000 clones; under 90% are singletons. Material for sequencing was PBMCs. These receptors originate from a man aged 25-45 years in good health and CMV-seronegative.

This clone is medium-sized by share. This chain uses TRBV11-2 with TRBJ1-2; a possible D gene is TRBD1 (6 bases). The CDR3 is 14 amino acids. Germline V gene lookup returns CDR1 SGHAT and CDR2 FQNNGV. Trimming cost V 5 bases and J 4 bases, with 14 bases left between them. CDR3 loop: CASSPWAGVYGYTF. DNA for the CDR3: TGTGCCAGCAGCCCCTGGGCAGGGGTCTATGGCTACACCTTC.

V is TRBV27 and J is TRBJ2-7; 9 positions agree with TRBD1. Trimming removed 4 bases from V and 5 bases from J; junction bases left unmatched: 6. CDR1 MNHEY and CDR2 SMNVEV come from the germline V gene (reference sequence). This CDR3 region has 14 residues. The CDR3 sequence: CASSYRGQVNEQYF. The CDR3 DNA reads as TGTGCCAGCAGTTACAGGGGGCAGGTGAACGAGCAGTACTTC.

This chain joins TRBV27 and TRBJ2-2, with a tentative D call TRBD2 (5 bases). The CDR3 totals 13 residues. Per germline, CDR1 MNHEY and CDR2 SMNVEV (reference sequence). The ends were cut back, 6 bases at V and 7 bases at J, with 12 bases in the middle. The CDR3 loop reads CASSPRGFGELFF. DNA of the CDR3: TGTGCCAGCAGCCCTCGGGGTTTCGGGGAGCTGTTTTTT.

Worth noting for this clone: A much larger clone sits a single nucleotide away, making a read error possible. The V and J genes are TRBV7-3 and TRBJ1-1, with TRBD1 matching over 11 bases. J lost 4 bases, V lost 5 bases, and 3 bases had no gene match. Germline V CDR1 and CDR2: SGHTA, FQGTGA. This CDR3 comprises 14 residues. This chain's CDR3 is CASSPGTGGTEAFF. CDR3 DNA: TGTGCCAGCAGCCCCGGGACAGGGGGCACTGAAGCTTTCTTT.

This clone was detected only once. The V gene is TRBV7-6, the J gene TRBJ2-5; 12 bases are a match to TRBD2. The CDR3 runs 20 residues. Germline loops: CDR1 SGHVS, CDR2 FNYEAQ. Trimming took 5 bases from V and 5 from J; bases not matched to a gene: 21. The CDR3 DNA is TGTGCCAGCAGCGCCCGACCCCTTCAAAGTCTAGCGGGGGGGCGGGAGACCCAGTACTTC. Protein product: CASSARPLQSLAGGRETQYF.

This chain joins TRBV7-6 and TRBJ2-3, with TRBD2 matching over 11 bases. The CDR3 totals 19 residues. J gave up 0 bases and V 1 base, and 9 bases lay outside the gene matches. CDR1 and CDR2 (germline): SGHVS, FNYEAQ. CDR3 region: CASSLGTSGGMSSTDTQYF. The DNA for the CDR3 is TGTGCCAGCAGCTTAGGTACTAGCGGGGGAATGTCTAGCACAGATACGCAGTATTTT. Complete variable domain (other parts from reference TRBV7-6 and TRBJ2-3): GAGVSQSPRYKVTKRGQDVALRCDPISGHVSLYWYRQALGQGPEFLTYFNYEAQQDKSGLPNDRFSAERPEGSISTLTIQRTEQRDSAMYRCASSLGTSGGMSSTDTQYFGPGTRLTVL.

The chain carries TRBV19 and TRBJ1-1; TRBD1 matches at 7 bases. The CDR3 is made up of 13 amino acids. Trimming cost V 7 bases and J 5 bases; bases outside gene matches: 7. CDR1 and CDR2 from the germline V gene are LNHDA and SQIVND (reference sequence). The CDR3 nucleotides read TGTGCCAGTAACCAAGGGGGCCGGACTGAAGCTTTCTTT. Amino acids: CASNQGGRTEAFF.

This chain uses TRBV5-1 with TRBJ1-4; 8 bases fit TRBD1. Germline loops: CDR1 SGHRS, CDR2 YFSETQ. The CDR3 is 13 residues long. Trimming took 5 bases from V and 7 from J; bases not matched to a gene: 4. The DNA of the CDR3 is TGCGCCAGCAGACAGGGGGTATCTGAAAAACTGTTTTTT. It codes for CASRQGVSEKLFF.

J is TRBJ2-7 and V is TRBV5-6; possible D gene TRBD1, 5 bases. Trimming cost V 3 bases and J 4 bases, with 20 bases left between them. The CDR3 has 16 residues. Germline-derived CDR1 and CDR2 are SGHDT and YYEEEE. The CDR3 nucleotides read TGTGCCAGCAGCTCCCCCAGGGTCGGGTTCTCTTACGAGCAGTACTTC. It codes for CASSSPRVGFSYEQYF.

The chain carries TRBV15 and TRBJ1-2, with 9 bases matching TRBD1. CDR1 is LNHNV, CDR2 YYDKDF, per germline (reference sequence). The CDR3 has 16 amino acids. V gave up 1 base and J gave up 7 bases; unmatched junction bases: 10. DNA of the CDR3: TGTGCCACCAGCAGAGGGTCCTCGGGACAGGGTGGTGGCTACACCTTC. Residues: CATSRGSSGQGGGYTF.

This rearrangement joins TRBV5-8 to TRBJ2-3; 9 bases align to TRBD1. Unmatched junction bases numbered 6, after V lost 4 bases and J lost 0 bases. This CDR3 contains 16 residues. Germline values: CDR1 SGHTS, CDR2 YDEGEE. CDR3 DNA sequence: TGTGCCAGCAGCGCCGGGACAGGGTCCAGCACAGATACGCAGTATTTT. Translation gives CASSAGTGSSTDTQYF.

The chain recombines TRBV27 with TRBJ1-5; D is ambiguous. The V and J ends lost 6 bases and 2 bases respectively, with 14 bases between them. The CDR3 is made up of 15 amino acids. CDR1 and CDR2 from the germline V gene are MNHEY and SMNVEV (reference sequence). The CDR3 DNA reads TGTGCCAGCAGCCTAGTCCCCCGGGGCAATCAGCCCCAGCATTTT. This gives the protein CASSLVPRGNQPQHF.

This chain links TRBV6-5 with TRBJ1-1; TRBD1 matches at 7 bases. The CDR3 contains 14 residues. The germline V gene has CDR1 MNHEY and CDR2 SVGAGI. V shed 2 bases, J shed 7 bases, and the junction held 7 bases outside the gene matches. In nucleotides, the CDR3 is TGTGCCAGCAGTTACCAAGGGGGCTCGAGTGAAGCTTTCTTT. As protein: CASSYQGGSSEAFF.